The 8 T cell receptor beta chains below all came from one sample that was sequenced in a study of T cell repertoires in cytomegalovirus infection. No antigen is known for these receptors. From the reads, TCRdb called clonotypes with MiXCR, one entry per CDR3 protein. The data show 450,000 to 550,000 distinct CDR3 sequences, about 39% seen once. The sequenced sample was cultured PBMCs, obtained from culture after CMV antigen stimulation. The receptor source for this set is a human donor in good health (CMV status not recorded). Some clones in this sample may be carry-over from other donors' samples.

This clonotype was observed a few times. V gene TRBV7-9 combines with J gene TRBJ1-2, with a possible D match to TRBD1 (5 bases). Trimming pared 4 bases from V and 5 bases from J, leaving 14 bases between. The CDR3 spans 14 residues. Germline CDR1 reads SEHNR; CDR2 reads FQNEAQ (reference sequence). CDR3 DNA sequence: TGTGCCAGCAGCTCGCTTCCGGGGGAGTATGGCTACACCTTC. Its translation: CASSSLPGEYGYTF.

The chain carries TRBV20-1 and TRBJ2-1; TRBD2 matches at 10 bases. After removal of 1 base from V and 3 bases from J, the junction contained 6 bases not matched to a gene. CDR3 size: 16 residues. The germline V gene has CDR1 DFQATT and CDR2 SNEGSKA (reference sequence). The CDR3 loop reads CSARAYWTSGYNEQFF. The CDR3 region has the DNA TGCAGTGCTAGAGCCTATTGGACTAGCGGCTACAATGAGCAGTTCTTC.

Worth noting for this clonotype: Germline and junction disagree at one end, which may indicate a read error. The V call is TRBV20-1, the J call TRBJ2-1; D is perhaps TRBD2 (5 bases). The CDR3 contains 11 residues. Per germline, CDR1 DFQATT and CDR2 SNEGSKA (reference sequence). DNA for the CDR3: TGCAGTGCAAGAGGGTATGGTGAGCAGTTCTTC. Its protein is CSARGYGEQFF.

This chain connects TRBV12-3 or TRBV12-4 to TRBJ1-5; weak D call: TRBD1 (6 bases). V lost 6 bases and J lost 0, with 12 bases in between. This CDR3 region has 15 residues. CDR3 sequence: CASSQDSLSNQPQHF. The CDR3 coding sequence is TGTGCCAGCAGCCAGGACAGCCTTAGCAATCAGCCCCAGCATTTT.

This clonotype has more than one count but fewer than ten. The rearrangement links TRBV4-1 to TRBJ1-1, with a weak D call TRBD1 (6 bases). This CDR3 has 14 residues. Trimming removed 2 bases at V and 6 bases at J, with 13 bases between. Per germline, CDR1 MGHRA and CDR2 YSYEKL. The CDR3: CASSQQGYLAEAFF. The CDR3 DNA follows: TGCGCCAGCAGCCAACAGGGGTATCTCGCTGAAGCTTTCTTT.

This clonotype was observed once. The CDR3 is CASTVGHRDTQYF. CDR3 bases: TGTGCCAGCACAGTGGGCCATCGAGATACGCAGTATTTT. The chain employs TRBV12-3 or TRBV12-4 and TRBJ2-3; unclear D gene. The CDR3 loop spans 13 amino acids. V lost 7 bases and J lost 5, with 13 bases in between.

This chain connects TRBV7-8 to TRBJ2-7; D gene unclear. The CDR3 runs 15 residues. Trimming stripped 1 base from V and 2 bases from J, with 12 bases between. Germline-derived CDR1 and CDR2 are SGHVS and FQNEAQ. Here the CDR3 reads CASSLVVERTYEQYF. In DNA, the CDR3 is TGTGCCAGCAGCTTAGTGGTCGAGAGGACCTACGAGCAGTACTTC.

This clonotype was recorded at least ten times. DNA of the CDR3: TGTGCCAGCAGCTTACACTGGACAGGGGGGAATAGCAATCAGCCCCAGCATTTT. Encoded protein: CASSLHWTGGNSNQPQHF. The rearrangement links TRBV7-2 to TRBJ1-5; TRBD1 matches 10 bases. The CDR3 loop spans 18 amino acids. Losses at the gene ends were 2 bases for V and 0 bases for J; bases not matched to a gene: 7. Germline-derived CDR1 and CDR2 are SGHTA and FQGNSA.